This T cell receptor beta chain was documented in a study of T-cell reconstitution after alpha-beta-depleted transplantation in children. About this clonotype: No antigen is known for it.

Unique molecular identifiers were used to barcode this TCRbeta library. TCRdb ran MiXCR on the PCR reads and lists one entry per CDR3 protein. The profile covers around 580,000 distinct CDR3 sequences, with roughly 23% appearing a single time and 13% to 15% taken by the ten largest. Overall study findings and caveats: At the one-year point after transplant, T-cell counts and TCRbeta diversity were found to come mostly from T cells that had been newly produced. Alpha-beta T cells about two months after transplant reportedly derived from several hundred expanded graft clones.

The CDR3 spans 16 residues. V was clipped by 4 bases and J by 2 bases; unmatched bases: 7. CDR1 is SGHVS, CDR2 FNYEAQ, per germline. The sequence was collected from a boy younger than two who had a stem cell transplant for acute myeloid leukemia, so the T cells may come from the graft donor. This chain connects TRBV7-6 to TRBJ2-5; 10 bases are shared with TRBD1. Here the sequenced sample was PBMCs, mostly from graft donor cells, taken 360 days after TCRalphabeta/CD19-depleted stem cell transplant. The CDR3 DNA follows: TGTGCCAGCAGCTCGACAGGGGGCGTTAGTCAAGAGACCCAGTACTTC. Amino acid sequence: CASSSTGGVSQETQYF.